A single sample is the source of the 7 T cell receptor beta chains below, sequenced in a study of CD8 T cells in ankylosing spondylitis. Findings and limits, study-wide: A TCR beta motif of eight or nine highly homologous variants seemed to mark ankylosing spondylitis blood.

No cognate antigen is known for these TCRs. MiXCR, applied by TCRdb to the 5' RACE reads, yields one record per CDR3 protein. This table holds around 480,000 distinct CDR3 sequences, roughly 15% found once. Sequenced: blood, either unsorted or a sorted T cell fraction (not recorded which). All receptors come from a male donor with ankylosing spondylitis.

This clonotype was detected only a few times. The chain couples TRBV20-1 to TRBJ1-4, with unresolved D. CDR3 length: 14 amino acids. The germline gives CDR1 DFQATT, CDR2 SNEGSKA (reference sequence). The ends were cut back, 0 bases at V and 5 bases at J, with 10 bases in the middle. The CDR3 reads CSARDPRENEKLFF. In DNA form, the CDR3 reads TGCAGTGCTAGAGACCCCCGGGAGAATGAAAAACTGTTTTTT.

This clonotype was detected once. A single base separates this from a much larger clone, so it may be a read error. The rearrangement uses TRBV14 and TRBJ1-2; 9 bases align to TRBD1. The germline V gene has CDR1 SGHDN and CDR2 FVKESK. This CDR3 is built from 13 residues. With V trimmed by 4 bases and J by 7 bases, 4 bases remained unmatched. The CDR3 is CASSRDRDSGYTF. CDR3 DNA sequence: TGTGCCAGCAGCCGGGACAGGGACTCTGGCTACACCTTC.

In this sample, this clonotype turned up a few times. This chain uses TRBV5-1 with TRBJ1-2; unclear D gene. Trimming stripped 0 bases from V and 6 bases from J, with 18 bases between. CDR3 length: 16 residues. CDR1 is SGHRS, CDR2 YFSETQ, per germline. The CDR3 loop is CASSLGDTTWIDGYTF. CDR3 DNA: TGCGCCAGCAGCTTGGGGGATACGACCTGGATCGATGGCTACACCTTC.

J is TRBJ1-1 and V is TRBV12-3 or TRBV12-4, with D perhaps matching TRBD1 (5 bases). Trimming stripped 1 base from V and 11 bases from J, with 14 bases between. The length of the CDR3 is 13 residues. Here the CDR3 reads CASSLGQGLSAFF. The CDR3, as DNA: TGTGCCAGCAGTTTAGGTCAGGGTCTCTCTGCTTTCTTT.

The V gene is TRBV6-1, the J gene TRBJ2-7; 7 bases line up with TRBD2. Germline CDR1 is MNHNS and CDR2 is SASEGT. CDR3 size: 13 residues. J gave up 1 base and V 8 bases, and 5 bases lay outside the gene matches. In DNA, the CDR3 is TGTGCCAGCCAGACTAGCCCTTCCTACGAGCAGTACTTC. This gives the protein CASQTSPSYEQYF.

This clonotype was seen a few times. CDR3 in amino acids: CASSTGQTYGYTF. CDR3 DNA: TGTGCCAGCAGCACGGGACAGACATATGGCTACACCTTC. The V and J genes are TRBV6-1 and TRBJ1-2, with 7 bases fitting TRBD1. In germline, CDR1 is MNHNS, CDR2 SASEGT. The CDR3 consists of 13 residues. J was trimmed by 5 bases and V by 6 bases; bases with no gene match: 6.

A few counts support this clonotype. V and J are TRBV3-1 and TRBJ2-7, with 10 bases lining up with TRBD2. Per germline, CDR1 LGHDT and CDR2 YNNKEL (reference sequence). With 3 bases clipped from V and 4 bases from J, the junction kept 3 bases outside the gene matches. The CDR3 length is 14 residues. The CDR3 reads CASSHASGGYEQYF. CDR3 in DNA: TGTGCCAGCAGCCACGCTAGCGGGGGATACGAGCAGTACTTC.